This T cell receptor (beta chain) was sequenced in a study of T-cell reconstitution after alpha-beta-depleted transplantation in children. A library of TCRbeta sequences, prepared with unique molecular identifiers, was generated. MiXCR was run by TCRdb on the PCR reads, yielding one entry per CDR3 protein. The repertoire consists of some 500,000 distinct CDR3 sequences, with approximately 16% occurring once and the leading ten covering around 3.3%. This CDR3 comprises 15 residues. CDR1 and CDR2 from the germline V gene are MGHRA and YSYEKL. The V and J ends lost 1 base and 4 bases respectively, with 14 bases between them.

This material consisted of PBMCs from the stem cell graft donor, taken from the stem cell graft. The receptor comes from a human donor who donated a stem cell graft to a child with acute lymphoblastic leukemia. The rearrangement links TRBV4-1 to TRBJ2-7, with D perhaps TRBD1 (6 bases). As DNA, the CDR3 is TGCGCCAGCAGCCAAGTAGGAGGACAGCCTTACGAGCAGTACTTC. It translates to CASSQVGGQPYEQYF.